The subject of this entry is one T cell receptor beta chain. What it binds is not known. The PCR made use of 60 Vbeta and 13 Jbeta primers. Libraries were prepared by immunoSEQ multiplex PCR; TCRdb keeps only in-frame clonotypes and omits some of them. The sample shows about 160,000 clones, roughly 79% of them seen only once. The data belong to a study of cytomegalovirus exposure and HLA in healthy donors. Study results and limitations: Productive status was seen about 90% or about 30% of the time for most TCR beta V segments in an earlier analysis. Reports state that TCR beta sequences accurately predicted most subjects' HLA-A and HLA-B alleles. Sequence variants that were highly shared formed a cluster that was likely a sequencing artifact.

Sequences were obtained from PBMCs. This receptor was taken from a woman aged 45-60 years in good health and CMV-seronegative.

The CDR3, as DNA: TGTGCCAGCAGCTCAGGGGGCGAAAACTCTGGAAACACCATATATTTT. It codes for CASSSGGENSGNTIYF. The rearrangement joins TRBV7-2 to TRBJ1-3, with 8 bases aligning to TRBD1. The CDR3 is made up of 16 amino acids. Germline CDR1 SGHTA, CDR2 FQGNSA. With 4 bases clipped from V and 0 bases from J, the junction kept 5 bases outside the gene matches.